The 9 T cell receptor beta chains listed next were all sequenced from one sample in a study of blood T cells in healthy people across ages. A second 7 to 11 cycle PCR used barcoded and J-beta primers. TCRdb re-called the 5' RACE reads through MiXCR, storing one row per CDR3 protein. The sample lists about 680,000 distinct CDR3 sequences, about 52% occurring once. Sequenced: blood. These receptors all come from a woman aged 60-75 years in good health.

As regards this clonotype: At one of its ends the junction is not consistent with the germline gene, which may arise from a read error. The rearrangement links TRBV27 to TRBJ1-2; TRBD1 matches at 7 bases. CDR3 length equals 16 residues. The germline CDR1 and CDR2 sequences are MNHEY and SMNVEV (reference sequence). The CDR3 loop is CASSLRHRGAGGGYTF. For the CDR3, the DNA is TGTGCCAGTAGTTTACGTCACAGGGGCGCGGGGGGTGGCTACACCTTC.

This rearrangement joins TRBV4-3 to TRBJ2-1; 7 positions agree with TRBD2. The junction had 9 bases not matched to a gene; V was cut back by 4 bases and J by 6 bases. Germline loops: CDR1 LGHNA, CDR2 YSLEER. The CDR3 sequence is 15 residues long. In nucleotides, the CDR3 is TGCGCCAGCAGCCCATCAACCGCGGGGGTCAATGAGCAGTTCTTC. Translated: CASSPSTAGVNEQFF.

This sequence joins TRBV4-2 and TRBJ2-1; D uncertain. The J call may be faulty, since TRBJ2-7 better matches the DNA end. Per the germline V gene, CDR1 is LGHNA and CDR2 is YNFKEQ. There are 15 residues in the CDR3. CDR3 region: CASSPSPTSYNEQYF. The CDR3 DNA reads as TGTGCCAGCAGCCCGTCACCAACCTCCTACAATGAGCAGTACTTC.

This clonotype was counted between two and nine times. This chain's CDR3 is CASNPQGPAYEQYF. CDR3 nucleotide sequence: TGCGCCAGCAACCCCCAGGGACCGGCCTACGAGCAGTACTTC. The V call is TRBV5-1, the J call TRBJ2-7; D possibly matches TRBD1 or TRBD2 (5 bases each). CDR1 and CDR2 from the germline V gene are SGHRS and YFSETQ. The V gene lost 6 bases and the J gene lost 2 bases, with 15 bases spanning the gap. There are 14 residues in the CDR3.

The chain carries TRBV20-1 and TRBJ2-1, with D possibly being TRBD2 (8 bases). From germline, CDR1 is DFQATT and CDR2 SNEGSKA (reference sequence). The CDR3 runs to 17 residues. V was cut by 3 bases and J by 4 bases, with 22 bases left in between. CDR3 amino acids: CSASASGSTGAYNEQFF. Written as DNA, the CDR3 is TGCAGTGCTAGCGCCAGCGGGAGTACAGGGGCGTACAATGAGCAGTTCTTC.

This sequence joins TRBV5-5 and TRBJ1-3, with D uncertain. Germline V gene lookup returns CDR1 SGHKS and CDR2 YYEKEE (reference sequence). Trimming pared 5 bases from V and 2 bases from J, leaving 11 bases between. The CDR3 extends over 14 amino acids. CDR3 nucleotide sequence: TGTGCCAGCAGTTCAAAGATTCCTGGAAACACCATATATTTT. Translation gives CASSSKIPGNTIYF.

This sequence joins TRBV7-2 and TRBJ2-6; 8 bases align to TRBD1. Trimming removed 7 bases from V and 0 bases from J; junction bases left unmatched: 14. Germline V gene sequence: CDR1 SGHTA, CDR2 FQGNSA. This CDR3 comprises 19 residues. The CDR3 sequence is CASTMGPRTGISGANVLTF. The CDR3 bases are TGTGCCAGCACCATGGGCCCCCGGACAGGGATCTCTGGGGCCAACGTCCTGACTTTC.

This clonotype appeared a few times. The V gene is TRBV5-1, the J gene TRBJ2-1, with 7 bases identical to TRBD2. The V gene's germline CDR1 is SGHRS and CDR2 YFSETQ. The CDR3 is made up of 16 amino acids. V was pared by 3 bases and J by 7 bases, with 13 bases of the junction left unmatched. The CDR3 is CASSSGRGVGGNEQFF. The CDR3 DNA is TGCGCCAGCAGCTCAGGACGGGGGGTCGGAGGTAATGAGCAGTTCTTC.

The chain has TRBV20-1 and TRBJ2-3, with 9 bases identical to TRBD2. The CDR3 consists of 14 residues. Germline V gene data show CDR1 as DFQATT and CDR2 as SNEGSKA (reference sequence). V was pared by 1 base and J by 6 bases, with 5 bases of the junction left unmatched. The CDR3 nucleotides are TGCAGTGCTAGAGGAGCGGGGGGTACCGATACGCAGTATTTT. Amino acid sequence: CSARGAGGTDTQYF.